The rows below give T cell receptor beta chains drawn from one sample of a study of control samples from healthy donors and cancer patients. The table came from immunoSEQ multiplex PCR; TCRdb's copy has only in-frame clones and leaves some out. The sample shows approximately 160,000 clones, just over 90% of them seen only once. Sequencing was performed on blood. The receptors shown here come from a woman in her sixties or seventies in good health. The conserved cysteine and the conserved F or W are not part of the CDR3 here. The order of the fields is J gene, clone size, V gene, CDR3 protein. Clone size appears in some rows only: once, few, many, or a class for an expanded clone.

>TRBJ2-5|NA|TRBV7-2
ASSLVPGQGARETQY
>TRBJ1-1|NA|TRBV6-2/TRBV6-3
ASSPTLTGQGWNTEAF
>TRBJ1-2|NA|TRBV4-1
ASSQVGGANYGYT
>TRBJ2-5|NA|TRBV29-1
SVRISGTKETQY
>TRBJ2-5|NA|TRBV7-2
ASSFHLAGGVSPRETQY
>TRBJ1-3|NA|TRBV5-1
ASSLGDFSGNTIY
>TRBJ1-1|few|TRBV10-1
ASSDNLNTEAF
>TRBJ2-6|NA|TRBV7-9
ASSLRGSGANVLT
>TRBJ1-5|NA|TRBV19
ASSITEGNQPQH
>TRBJ2-6|once|TRBV7-9
ASSLAWVDSGANVLT
>TRBJ1-2|NA|TRBV12-5
ASRTSGQGNYGYT
>TRBJ1-5|NA|TRBV2
ASKRTGNQPQH
>TRBJ2-7|NA|TRBV7-2
ASSENYEQY
>TRBJ2-3|NA|TRBV5-4
AIPGLATDTQY
>TRBJ1-5|once|TRBV21-1
ASSKARVRVSQPQH
>TRBJ1-1|NA|TRBV6-2/TRBV6-3
ASSYSGYPEAF
>TRBJ1-5|once|TRBV18
ASSQLRVMANQPQH
>TRBJ1-1|NA|TRBV19
ASSIRSPTGSNTEAF
>TRBJ1-6|NA|TRBV6-5
ASVQAIYNSPLH
>TRBJ2-7|NA|TRBV19
ASPRQGWYEQY
>TRBJ1-1|NA|TRBV30
AWSLGLPNTEAF
>TRBJ1-5|NA|TRBV18
ASSPQGDSNQPQH
>TRBJ2-1|NA|TRBV13
ASSRLAGSYNEQF
>TRBJ1-5|NA|TRBV20-1
SASPSLNQPQH
>TRBJ1-2|NA|TRBV29-1
SVEDLYRKNYGYT
>TRBJ1-2|NA|TRBV6-2/TRBV6-3
ASSYYLGSGYT
>TRBJ2-4|NA|TRBV2
ASSESRVGNIQY
>TRBJ2-7|NA|TRBV9
ASSPSTSSYEQY
>TRBJ1-1|NA|TRBV10-3
AISETGMRAEAF
>TRBJ1-5|once|TRBV28
ASSLINQPQH
>TRBJ2-3|NA|TRBV7-2
ASSIAQLGTSRY
>TRBJ2-6|NA|TRBV18
ASSGISGANVLT
>TRBJ2-7|NA|TRBV6-6
ASSSWVGALTYEQY
>TRBJ2-3|NA|TRBV3-1/TRBV3-2
ASSHIGSGASTDTQY
>TRBJ1-4|NA|TRBV5-8
ASSFGVPAAGEKLF
>TRBJ1-2|NA|TRBV19
ASSQPGQGDYGYT
>TRBJ1-6|NA|TRBV6-6
ASSPEPRDSSYNSPLH
>TRBJ2-5|few|TRBV7-2
ASSSTGRDLGTQY
>TRBJ2-1|NA|TRBV7-2
ASSPRLAGNDEQF
>TRBJ1-2|NA|TRBV5-6
ASSLGIGTGPRGYT
>TRBJ1-2|NA|TRBV19
ASSIQGRVHYGYT
>TRBJ2-1|NA|TRBV19
ASTAGGRKTHEQF
>TRBJ2-6|once|TRBV7-7
ASSFAGANVLT
>TRBJ1-6|NA|TRBV5-1
ASSFLNSPLH
>TRBJ1-6|NA|TRBV7-2
ASSQGPSGNSPLH
>TRBJ1-2|NA|TRBV7-2
ASSSPNGGNYGYT
>TRBJ2-2|NA|TRBV18
ASSLTGGADTGELF
>TRBJ1-6|NA|TRBV18
ASSPLQGFMNSPLH
>TRBJ2-3|NA|TRBV27
ASSFFTSSDTQY
>TRBJ1-1|NA|TRBV19
ASRADRWGTEAF
>TRBJ2-5|NA|TRBV7-2
ASRKPGQGYLGTQY
>TRBJ1-1|NA|TRBV28
ASSFYRTVNTEAF
>TRBJ1-2|NA|TRBV29-1
SVEVPDREGYGYT
>TRBJ2-5|NA|TRBV5-1
ASSLSMEVETQY
>TRBJ2-7|NA|TRBV7-2
ASSLAGGGWDEQY